These 2 T cell receptor beta chains share one sample of origin, sequenced in a study of T cells in Graves' hyperthyroidism and ophthalmopathy. Researchers amplified the TCR beta CDR3 regions from RNA transcripts. HTBI primers were employed in a first-round RT-PCR of the TCR CDR3. TCRdb passed the multiplex PCR reads through MiXCR, listing each CDR3 protein once. Of 500,000 to 650,000 distinct CDR3 sequences listed, about 20% are singletons. The sample was blood. The receptors were gathered from a middle-aged man with Graves' ophthalmopathy.

The chain combines TRBV30 with TRBJ2-7; 8 bases are a match to TRBD1. With V trimmed by 3 bases and J by 2 bases, 6 bases remained unmatched. Germline V gene lookup returns CDR1 GTSNPN and CDR2 SVGIG (reference sequence). The CDR3 spans 14 residues. This CDR3 is CAWSRTGSPYEQYF. DNA of the CDR3: TGTGCCTGGAGCCGGACAGGGAGTCCCTACGAGCAGTACTTC.

The chain carries TRBV7-9 and TRBJ2-7, with 11 bases aligning to TRBD2. The CDR3 runs to 16 residues. V lost 5 bases, J lost 4 bases, and 10 bases stayed unmatched. Germline V lookup: CDR1 SEHNR, CDR2 FQNEAQ (reference sequence). The CDR3 region has the DNA TGTGCCAGCAGCCTGGATAGCGGGAGGGCCGTATACGAGCAGTACTTC. This codes for CASSLDSGRAVYEQYF.